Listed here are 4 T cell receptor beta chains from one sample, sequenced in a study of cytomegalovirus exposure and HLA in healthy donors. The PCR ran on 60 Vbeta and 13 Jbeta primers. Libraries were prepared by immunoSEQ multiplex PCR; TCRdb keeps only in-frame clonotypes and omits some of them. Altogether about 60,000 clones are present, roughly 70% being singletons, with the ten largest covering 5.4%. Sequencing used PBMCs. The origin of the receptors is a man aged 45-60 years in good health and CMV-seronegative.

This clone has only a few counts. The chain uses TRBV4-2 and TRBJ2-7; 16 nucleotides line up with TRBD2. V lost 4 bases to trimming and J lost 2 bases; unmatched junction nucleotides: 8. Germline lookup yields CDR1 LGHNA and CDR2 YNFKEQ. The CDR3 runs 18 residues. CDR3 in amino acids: CASSPTGTSGGAAYEQYF. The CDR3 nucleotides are TGTGCCAGCAGCCCGACCGGGACTAGCGGGGGGGCAGCCTACGAGCAGTACTTC.

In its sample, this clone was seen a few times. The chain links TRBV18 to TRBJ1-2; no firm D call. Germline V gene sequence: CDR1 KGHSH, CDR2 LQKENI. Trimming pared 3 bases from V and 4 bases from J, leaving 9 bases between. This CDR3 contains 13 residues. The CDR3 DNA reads TGTGCCAGCTCACCGGGCCGATTCTATGGCTACACCTTC. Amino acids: CASSPGRFYGYTF.

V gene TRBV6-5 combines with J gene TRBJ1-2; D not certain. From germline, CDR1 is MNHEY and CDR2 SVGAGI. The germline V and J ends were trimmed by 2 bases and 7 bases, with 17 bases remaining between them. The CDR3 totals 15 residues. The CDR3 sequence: CASSYQEGRRTGYTF. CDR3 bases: TGTGCCAGCAGTTACCAGGAGGGCCGCAGGACTGGCTACACCTTC.

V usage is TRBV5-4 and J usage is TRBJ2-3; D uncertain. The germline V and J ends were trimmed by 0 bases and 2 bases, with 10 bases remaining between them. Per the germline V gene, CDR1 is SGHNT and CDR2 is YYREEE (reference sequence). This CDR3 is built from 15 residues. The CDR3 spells CASSLVPATTDTQYF. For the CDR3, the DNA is TGTGCCAGCAGCTTGGTGCCCGCTACCACAGATACGCAGTATTTT.